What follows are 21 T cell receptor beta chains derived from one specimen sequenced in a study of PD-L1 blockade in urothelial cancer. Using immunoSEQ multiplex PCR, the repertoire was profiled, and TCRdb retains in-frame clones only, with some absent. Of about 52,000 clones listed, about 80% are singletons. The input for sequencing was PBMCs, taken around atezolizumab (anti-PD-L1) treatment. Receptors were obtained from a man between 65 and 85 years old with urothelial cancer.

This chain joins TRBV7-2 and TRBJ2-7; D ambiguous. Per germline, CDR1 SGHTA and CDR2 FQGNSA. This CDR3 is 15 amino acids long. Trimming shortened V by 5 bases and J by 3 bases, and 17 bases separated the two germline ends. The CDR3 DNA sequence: TGTGCCAGCAGCCCCAGAACCAGATGGAGCTACGAGCAGTACTTC. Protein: CASSPRTRWSYEQYF.

The CDR3 DNA follows: TGTGCCAGCAGCCAATGGGGGGGCAAAACAGATACGCAGTATTTT. Its protein is CASSQWGGKTDTQYF. This rearrangement joins TRBV4-2 to TRBJ2-3; perhaps TRBD2 as D (7 bases). V shed 2 bases and J shed 3 bases, with 12 bases lying between them. This CDR3 is built from 15 residues. Germline assignment: CDR1 LGHNA and CDR2 YNFKEQ.

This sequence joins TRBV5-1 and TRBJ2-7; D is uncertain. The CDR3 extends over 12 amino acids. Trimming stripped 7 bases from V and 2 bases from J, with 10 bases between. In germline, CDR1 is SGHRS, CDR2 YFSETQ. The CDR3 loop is CASRAKTYEQYF. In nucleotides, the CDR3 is TGCGCCAGCCGCGCTAAGACCTACGAGCAGTACTTC.

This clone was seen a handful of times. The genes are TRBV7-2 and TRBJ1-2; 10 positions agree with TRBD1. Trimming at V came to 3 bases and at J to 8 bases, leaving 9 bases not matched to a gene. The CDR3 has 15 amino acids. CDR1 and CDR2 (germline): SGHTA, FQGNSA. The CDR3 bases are TGTGCCAGCAGCTTCTCCTCCGGACAGGGGGTAGGCTACACCTTC. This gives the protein CASSFSSGQGVGYTF.

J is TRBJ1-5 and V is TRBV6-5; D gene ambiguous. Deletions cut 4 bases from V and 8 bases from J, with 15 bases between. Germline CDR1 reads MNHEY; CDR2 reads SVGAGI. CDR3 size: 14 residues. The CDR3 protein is CASSFSSSLKPQHF. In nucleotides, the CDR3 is TGTGCCAGCAGTTTCTCTTCTAGTTTAAAGCCCCAGCATTTT.

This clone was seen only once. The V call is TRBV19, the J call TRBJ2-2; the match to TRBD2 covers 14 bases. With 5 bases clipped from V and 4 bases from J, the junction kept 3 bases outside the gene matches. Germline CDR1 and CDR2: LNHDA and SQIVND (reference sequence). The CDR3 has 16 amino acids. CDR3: CASSGGLAGATGELFF. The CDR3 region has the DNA TGTGCCAGTAGTGGGGGACTAGCGGGGGCCACCGGGGAGCTGTTTTTT.

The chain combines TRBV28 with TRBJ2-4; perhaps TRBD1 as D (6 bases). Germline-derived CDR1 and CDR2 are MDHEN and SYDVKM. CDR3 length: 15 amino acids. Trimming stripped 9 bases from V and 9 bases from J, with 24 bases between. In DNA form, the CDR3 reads TGTGCCAGTTCATCCGGCCAGAGAGGGGGAGTCATTCAGTACTTC. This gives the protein CASSSGQRGGVIQYF. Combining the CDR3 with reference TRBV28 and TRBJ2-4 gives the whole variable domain DVKVTQSSRYLVKRTGEKVFLECVQDMDHENMFWYRQDPGLGLRLIYFSYDVKMKEKGDIPEGYSVSREKKERFSLILESASTNQTSMYLCASSSGQRGGVIQYFGAGTRLSVL.

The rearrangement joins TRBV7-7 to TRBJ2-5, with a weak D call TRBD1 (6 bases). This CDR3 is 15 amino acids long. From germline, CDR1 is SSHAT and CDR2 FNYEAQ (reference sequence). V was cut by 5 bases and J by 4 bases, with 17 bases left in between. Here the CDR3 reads CASSPIGGLRETQYF. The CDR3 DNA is TGTGCCAGCAGCCCAATAGGGGGTTTGCGAGAGACCCAGTACTTC. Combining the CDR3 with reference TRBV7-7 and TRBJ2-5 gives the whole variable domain GAGVSQSPRYKVTKRGQDVTLRCDPISSHATLYWYQQALGQGPEFLTYFNYEAQPDKSGLPSDRFSAERPEGSISTLTIQRTEQRDSAMYRCASSPIGGLRETQYFGPGTRLLVL.

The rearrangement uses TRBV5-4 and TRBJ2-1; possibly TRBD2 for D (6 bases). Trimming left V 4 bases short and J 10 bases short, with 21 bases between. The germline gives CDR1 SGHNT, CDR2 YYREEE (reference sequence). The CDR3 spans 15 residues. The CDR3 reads CASSAGTDLGREQFF. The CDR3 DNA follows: TGTGCCAGCAGCGCCGGGACGGACTTGGGGAGGGAGCAGTTCTTC.

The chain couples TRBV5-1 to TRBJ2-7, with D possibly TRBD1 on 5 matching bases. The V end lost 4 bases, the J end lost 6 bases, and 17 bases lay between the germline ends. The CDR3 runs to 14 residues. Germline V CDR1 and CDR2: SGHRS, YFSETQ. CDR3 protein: CASSKGAGQGEQYF. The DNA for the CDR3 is TGCGCCAGCAGCAAAGGAGCAGGGCAGGGCGAGCAGTACTTC.

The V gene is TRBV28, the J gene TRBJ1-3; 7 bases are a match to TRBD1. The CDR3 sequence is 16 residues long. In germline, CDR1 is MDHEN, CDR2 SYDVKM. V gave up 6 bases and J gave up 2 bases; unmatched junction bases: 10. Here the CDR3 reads CASRRPPTGAGNTIYF. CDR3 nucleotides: TGTGCCAGCAGACGACCCCCCACAGGGGCTGGAAACACCATATATTTT.

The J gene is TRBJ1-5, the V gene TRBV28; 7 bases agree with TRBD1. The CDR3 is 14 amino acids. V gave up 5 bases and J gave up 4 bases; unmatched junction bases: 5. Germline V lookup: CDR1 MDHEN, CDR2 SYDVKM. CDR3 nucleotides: TGTGCCAGCAGTACGGGACAGCCAAATCAGCCCCAGCATTTT. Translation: CASSTGQPNQPQHF. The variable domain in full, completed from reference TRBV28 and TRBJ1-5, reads DVKVTQSSRYLVKRTGEKVFLECVQDMDHENMFWYRQDPGLGLRLIYFSYDVKMKEKGDIPEGYSVSREKKERFSLILESASTNQTSMYLCASSTGQPNQPQHFGDGTRLSIL.

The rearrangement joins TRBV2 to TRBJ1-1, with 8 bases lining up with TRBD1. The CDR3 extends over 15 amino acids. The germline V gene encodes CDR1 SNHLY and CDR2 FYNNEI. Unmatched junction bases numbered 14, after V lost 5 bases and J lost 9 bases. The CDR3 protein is CASSPAGQGGDKAFF. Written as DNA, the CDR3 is TGTGCCAGCAGTCCGGCCGGACAGGGCGGTGACAAAGCTTTCTTT.

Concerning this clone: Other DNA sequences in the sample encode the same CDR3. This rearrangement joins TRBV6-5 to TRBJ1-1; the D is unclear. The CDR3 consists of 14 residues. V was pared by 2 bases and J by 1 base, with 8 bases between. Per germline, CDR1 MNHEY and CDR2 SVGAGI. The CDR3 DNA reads TGTGCCAGCAGTTACCGACAAGAGAACACTGAAGCTTTCTTT. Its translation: CASSYRQENTEAFF.

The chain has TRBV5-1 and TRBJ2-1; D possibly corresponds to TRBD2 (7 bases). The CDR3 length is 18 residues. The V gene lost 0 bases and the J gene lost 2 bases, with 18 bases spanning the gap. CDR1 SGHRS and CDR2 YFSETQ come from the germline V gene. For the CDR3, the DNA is TGCGCCAGCAGCTTGGCGGGGGGTTTAGGGACAACCTACAATGAGCAGTTCTTC. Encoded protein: CASSLAGGLGTTYNEQFF.

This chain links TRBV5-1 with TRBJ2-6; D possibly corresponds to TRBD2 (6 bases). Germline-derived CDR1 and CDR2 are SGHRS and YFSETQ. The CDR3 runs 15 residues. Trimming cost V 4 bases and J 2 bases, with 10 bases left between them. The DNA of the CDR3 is TGCGCCAGCAGCCCCCCGGGGGCTGGGGCCAACGTCCTGACTTTC. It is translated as CASSPPGAGANVLTF.

The CDR3 nucleotides are TGTGCCAGCAGCTTAGATCGGGGTCAGCCCCAGCATTTT. Its translation is CASSLDRGQPQHF. The rearrangement joins TRBV11-2 to TRBJ1-5; D is undetermined. Between the trimmed V and J ends, which lost 0 bases and 6 bases, there was a span of 6 bases. From germline, CDR1 is SGHAT and CDR2 FQNNGV. The CDR3 covers 13 residues.

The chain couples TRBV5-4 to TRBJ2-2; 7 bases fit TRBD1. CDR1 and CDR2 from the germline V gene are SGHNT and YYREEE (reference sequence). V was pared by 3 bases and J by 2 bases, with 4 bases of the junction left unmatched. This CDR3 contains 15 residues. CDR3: CASSSWTGNTGELFF. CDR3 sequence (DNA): TGTGCCAGCAGCTCCTGGACAGGAAACACCGGGGAGCTGTTTTTT.

The CDR3 sequence: CASSTQGGSRTGELFF. CDR3 nucleotides: TGCGCCAGCAGCACACAGGGAGGGAGTAGGACCGGGGAGCTGTTTTTT. The V and J genes are TRBV5-1 and TRBJ2-2, with D possibly being TRBD2 (7 bases). The germline V and J ends were trimmed by 4 bases and 5 bases, with 18 bases remaining between them. From germline, CDR1 is SGHRS and CDR2 YFSETQ. This CDR3 comprises 16 residues. Together with reference TRBV5-1 and TRBJ2-2, the CDR3 gives the full variable domain: KAGVTQTPRYLIKTRGQQVTLSCSPISGHRSVSWYQQTPGQGLQFLFEYFSETQRNKGNFPGRFSGRQFSNSRSEMNVSTLELGDSALYLCASSTQGGSRTGELFFGEGSRLTVL.

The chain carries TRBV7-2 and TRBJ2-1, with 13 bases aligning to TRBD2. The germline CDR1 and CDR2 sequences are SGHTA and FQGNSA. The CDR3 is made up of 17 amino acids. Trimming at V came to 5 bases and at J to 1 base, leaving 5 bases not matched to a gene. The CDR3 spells CASSPTSGGGSYNEQFF. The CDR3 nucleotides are TGTGCCAGCAGCCCAACTAGCGGGGGGGGGTCCTACAATGAGCAGTTCTTC.

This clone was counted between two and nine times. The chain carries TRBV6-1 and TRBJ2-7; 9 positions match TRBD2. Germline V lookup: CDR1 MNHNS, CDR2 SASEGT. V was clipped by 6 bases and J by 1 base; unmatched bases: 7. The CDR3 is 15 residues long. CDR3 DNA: TGTGCCAGCAGGGTCAATAGCGGGAGTTCCTACGAGCAGTACTTC. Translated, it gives CASRVNSGSSYEQYF.